This TCR beta chain was sequenced for a study of T-cell memory formation after mild COVID-19. Germline CDR1 SNHLY, CDR2 FYNNEI. This CDR3 is 12 amino acids long. Trimming cost V 7 bases and J 3 bases, with 10 bases left between them. MiXCR was run by TCRdb on the 5' RACE reads, yielding one entry per CDR3 protein. The table includes approximately 350,000 distinct CDR3 sequences, about an eighth detected once. This clonotype was seen a few times. The sequence was collected from a man in his late teens or twenties who had mild COVID-19 (a few samples of this study predate the infection). Cell type and time point are not known. Sequences were obtained from PBMCs or a T cell subset sorted from them (not recorded which). The genes are TRBV2 and TRBJ2-7, with a weak D call TRBD1 (5 bases). The CDR3 bases are TGTGCCAGCAAGAGACAGATCTACGAGCAGTACGTC. Translated, it gives CASKRQIYEQYV.